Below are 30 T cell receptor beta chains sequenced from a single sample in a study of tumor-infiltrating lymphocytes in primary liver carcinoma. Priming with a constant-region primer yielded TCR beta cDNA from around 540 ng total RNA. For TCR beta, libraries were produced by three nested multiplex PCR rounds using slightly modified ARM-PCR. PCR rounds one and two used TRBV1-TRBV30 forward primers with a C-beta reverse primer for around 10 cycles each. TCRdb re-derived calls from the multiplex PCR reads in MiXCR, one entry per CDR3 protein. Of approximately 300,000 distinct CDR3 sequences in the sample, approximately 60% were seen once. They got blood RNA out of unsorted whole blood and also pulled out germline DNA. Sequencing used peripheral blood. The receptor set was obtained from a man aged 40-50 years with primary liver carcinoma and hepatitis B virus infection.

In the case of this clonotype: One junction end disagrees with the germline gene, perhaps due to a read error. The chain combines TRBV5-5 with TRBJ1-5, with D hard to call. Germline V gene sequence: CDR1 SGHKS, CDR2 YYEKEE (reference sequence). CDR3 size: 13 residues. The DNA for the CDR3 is TGTGGCAGCAACTCAATCAGCAATCAGCCCCAGCATTTT. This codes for CGSNSISNQPQHF.

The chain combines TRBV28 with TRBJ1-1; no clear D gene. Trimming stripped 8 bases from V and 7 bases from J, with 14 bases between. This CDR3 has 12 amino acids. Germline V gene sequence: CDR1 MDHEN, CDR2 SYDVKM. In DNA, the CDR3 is TGTGCCAGCGGTCCCGCTCTGAATGAAGCTTTCTTT. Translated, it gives CASGPALNEAFF.

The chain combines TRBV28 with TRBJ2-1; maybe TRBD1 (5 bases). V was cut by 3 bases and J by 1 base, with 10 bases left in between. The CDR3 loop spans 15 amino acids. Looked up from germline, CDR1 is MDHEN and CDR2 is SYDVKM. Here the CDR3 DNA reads TGTGCCAGCAGTTTCGTGGGGCCTTCCTACAATGAGCAGTTCTTC. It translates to CASSFVGPSYNEQFF.

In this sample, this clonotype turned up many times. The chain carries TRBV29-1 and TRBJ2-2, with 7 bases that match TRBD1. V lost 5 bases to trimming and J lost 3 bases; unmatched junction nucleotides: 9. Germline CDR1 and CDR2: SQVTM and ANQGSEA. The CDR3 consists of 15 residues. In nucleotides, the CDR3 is TGCAGCGTTATACCGACAGGGTGGGACACCGGGGAGCTGTTTTTT. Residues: CSVIPTGWDTGELFF.

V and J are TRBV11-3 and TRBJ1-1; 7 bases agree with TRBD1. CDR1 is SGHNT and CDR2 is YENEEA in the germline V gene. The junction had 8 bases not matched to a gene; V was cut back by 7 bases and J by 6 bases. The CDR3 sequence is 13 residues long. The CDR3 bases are TGTGCCAGCATCTTGGCAGGGGGTTCTGAAGCTTTCTTT. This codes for CASILAGGSEAFF.

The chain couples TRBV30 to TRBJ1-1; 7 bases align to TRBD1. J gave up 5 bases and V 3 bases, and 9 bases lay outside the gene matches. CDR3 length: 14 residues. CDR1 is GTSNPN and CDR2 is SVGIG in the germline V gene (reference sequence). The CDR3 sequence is CAWRRDSAWTEAFF. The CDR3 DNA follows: TGTGCCTGGAGGCGGGACAGTGCCTGGACTGAAGCTTTCTTT.

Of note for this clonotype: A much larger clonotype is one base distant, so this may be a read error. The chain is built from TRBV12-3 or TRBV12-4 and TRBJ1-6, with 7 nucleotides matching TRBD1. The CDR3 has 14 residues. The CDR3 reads CVSSLLSGGSPLHF. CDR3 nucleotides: TGTGTCAGCAGTTTACTCTCAGGGGGGTCACCCCTCCACTTT.

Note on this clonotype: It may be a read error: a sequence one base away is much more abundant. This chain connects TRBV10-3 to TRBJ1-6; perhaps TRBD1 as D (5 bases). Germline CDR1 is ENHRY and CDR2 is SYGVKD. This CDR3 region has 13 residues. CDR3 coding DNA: TGTGTCATCAGGGACTCCCTAAATTCACCCCTCCACTTT. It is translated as CVIRDSLNSPLHF.

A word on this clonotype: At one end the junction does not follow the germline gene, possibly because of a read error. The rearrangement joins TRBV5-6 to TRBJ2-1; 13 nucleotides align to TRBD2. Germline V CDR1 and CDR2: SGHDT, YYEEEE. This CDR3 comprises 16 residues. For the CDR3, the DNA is TGTGCCAGCAGTTTTCGGACTAGCGGGAGTCACAATGAGCAGCTCTTC. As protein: CASSFRTSGSHNEQLF.

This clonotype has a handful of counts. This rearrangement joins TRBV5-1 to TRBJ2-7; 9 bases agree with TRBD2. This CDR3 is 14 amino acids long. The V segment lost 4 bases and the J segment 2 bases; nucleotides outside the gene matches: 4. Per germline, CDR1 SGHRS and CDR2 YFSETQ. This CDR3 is CASSQTSGTYEQYF. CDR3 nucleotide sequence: TGCGCCAGCAGCCAGACTAGCGGAACCTACGAGCAGTACTTC.

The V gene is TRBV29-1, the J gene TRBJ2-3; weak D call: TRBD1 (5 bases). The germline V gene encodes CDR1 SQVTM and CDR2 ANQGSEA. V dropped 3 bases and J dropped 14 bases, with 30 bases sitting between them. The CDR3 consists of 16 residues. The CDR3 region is CSVEAFNPGSADTLYF. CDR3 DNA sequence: TGCAGCGTTGAGGCGTTCAATCCAGGGTCTGCAGATACACTGTATTTT.

The chain's CDR3 is CASSSSGSRYNEQFF. As DNA, the CDR3 is TGTGCCAGCAGTTCCAGCGGGAGTAGGTACAATGAGCAGTTCTTC. The chain combines TRBV28 with TRBJ2-1, with 8 bases matching TRBD2. CDR3 size: 15 residues. V dropped 4 bases and J dropped 4; count of bases not matched to a gene: 6. Looked up from germline, CDR1 is MDHEN and CDR2 is SYDVKM.

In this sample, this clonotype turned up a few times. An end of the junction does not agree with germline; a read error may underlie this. The DNA of the CDR3 is TGTGCCAGCAGTTCACCGGGGACAGGGACGGACTTC. Amino acids: CASSSPGTGTDF. The chain links TRBV6-5 to TRBJ2-7, with 9 bases identical to TRBD1. This CDR3 is built from 12 residues. CDR1 and CDR2 from the germline V gene are MNHEY and SVGAGI.

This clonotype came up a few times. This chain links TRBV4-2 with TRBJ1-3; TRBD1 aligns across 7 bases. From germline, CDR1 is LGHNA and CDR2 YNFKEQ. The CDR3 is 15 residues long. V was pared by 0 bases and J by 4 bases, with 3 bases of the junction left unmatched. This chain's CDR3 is CASSQEGQQGNTIYF. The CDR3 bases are TGTGCCAGCAGCCAAGAGGGACAGCAAGGAAACACCATATATTTT.

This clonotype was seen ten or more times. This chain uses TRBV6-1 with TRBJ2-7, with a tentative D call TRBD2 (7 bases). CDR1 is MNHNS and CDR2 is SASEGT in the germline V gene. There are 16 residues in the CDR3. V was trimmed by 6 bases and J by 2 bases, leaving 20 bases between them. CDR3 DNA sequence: TGTGCCAGCAGGAGACTGACAGGACTAGGGGCCTACGAGCAGTACTTC. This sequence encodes CASRRLTGLGAYEQYF.

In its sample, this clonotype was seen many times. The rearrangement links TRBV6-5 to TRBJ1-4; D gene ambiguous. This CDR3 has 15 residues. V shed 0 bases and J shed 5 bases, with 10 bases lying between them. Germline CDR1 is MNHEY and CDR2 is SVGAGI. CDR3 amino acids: CASSYSGGENEKLFF. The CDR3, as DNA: TGTGCCAGCAGTTACTCGGGCGGGGAAAATGAAAAACTGTTTTTT.

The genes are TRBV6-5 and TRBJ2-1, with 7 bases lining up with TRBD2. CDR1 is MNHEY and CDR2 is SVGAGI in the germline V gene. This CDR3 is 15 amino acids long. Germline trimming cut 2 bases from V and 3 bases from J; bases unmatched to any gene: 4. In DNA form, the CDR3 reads TGTGCCAGCAGTTACACGCCTAGCGGCTACAATGAGCAGTTCTTC. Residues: CASSYTPSGYNEQFF.

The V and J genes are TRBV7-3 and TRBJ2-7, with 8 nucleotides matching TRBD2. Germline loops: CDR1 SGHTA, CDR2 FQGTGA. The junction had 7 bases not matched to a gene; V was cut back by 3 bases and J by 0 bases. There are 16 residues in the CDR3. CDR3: CASSLAGGPSSYEQYF. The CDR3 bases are TGTGCCAGCAGCTTGGCGGGAGGCCCGAGCTCCTACGAGCAGTACTTC. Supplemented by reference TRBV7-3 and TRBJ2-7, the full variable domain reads GAGVSQTPSNKVTEKGKYVELRCDPISGHTALYWYRQSLGQGPEFLIYFQGTGAADDSGLPNDRFFAVRPEGSVSTLKIQRTERGDSAVYLCASSLAGGPSSYEQYFGPGTRLTVT.

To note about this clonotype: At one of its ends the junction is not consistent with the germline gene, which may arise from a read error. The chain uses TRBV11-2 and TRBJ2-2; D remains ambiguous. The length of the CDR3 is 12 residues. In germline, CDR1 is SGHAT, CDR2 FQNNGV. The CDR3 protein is CASSLPISELFF. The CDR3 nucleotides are TGTGCTAGCAGCTTGCCGATCAGTGAGCTGTTTTTT.

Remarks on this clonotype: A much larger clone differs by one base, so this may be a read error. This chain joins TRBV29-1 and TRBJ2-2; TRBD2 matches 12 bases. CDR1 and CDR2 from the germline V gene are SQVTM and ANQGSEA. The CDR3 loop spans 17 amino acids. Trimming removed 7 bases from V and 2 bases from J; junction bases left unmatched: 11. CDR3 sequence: CSALQTSGSYNTGELFF. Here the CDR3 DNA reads TGCAGCGCTCTGCAGACTAGCGGGAGTTATAACACCGGGGAGCTGTTTTTT.

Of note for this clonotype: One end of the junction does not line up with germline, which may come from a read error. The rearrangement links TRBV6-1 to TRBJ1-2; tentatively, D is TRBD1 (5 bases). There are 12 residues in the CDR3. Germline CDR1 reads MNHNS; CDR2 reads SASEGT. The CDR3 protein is CANTMTVYGYSF. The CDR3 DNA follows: TGTGCCAACACTATGACAGTCTATGGCTACTCCTTC.

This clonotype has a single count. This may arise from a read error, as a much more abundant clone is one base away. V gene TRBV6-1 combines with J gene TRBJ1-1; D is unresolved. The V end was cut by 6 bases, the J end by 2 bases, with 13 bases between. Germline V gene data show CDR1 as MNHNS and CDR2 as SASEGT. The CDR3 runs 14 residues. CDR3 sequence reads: CASSGQAVNTEAFF. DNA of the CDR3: TGTGCCAGCAGCGGCCAAGCGGTCAACACTGAAGCTTTCTTT.

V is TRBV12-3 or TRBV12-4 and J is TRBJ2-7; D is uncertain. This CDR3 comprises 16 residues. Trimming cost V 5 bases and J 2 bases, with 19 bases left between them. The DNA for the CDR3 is TGTGCCAGCAGTCCCGTGGTAACGTTATGGACCTACGAGCAGTACTTC. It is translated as CASSPVVTLWTYEQYF.

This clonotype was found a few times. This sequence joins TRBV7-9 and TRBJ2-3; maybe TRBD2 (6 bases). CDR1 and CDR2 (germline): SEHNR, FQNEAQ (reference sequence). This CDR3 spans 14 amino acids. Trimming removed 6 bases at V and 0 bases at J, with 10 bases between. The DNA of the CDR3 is TGTGCCAGCAGGGGGACTTCTAGCACAGATACGCAGTATTTT. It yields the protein CASRGTSSTDTQYF.

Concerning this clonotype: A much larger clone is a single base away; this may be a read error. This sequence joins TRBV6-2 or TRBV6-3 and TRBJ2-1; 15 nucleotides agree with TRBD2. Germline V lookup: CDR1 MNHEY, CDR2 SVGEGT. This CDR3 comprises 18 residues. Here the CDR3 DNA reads TGTGCCAACAGTCCCCGGACTAGCGGGAGGGGAGTAATGGATGAGCAGTTCTTC. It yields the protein CANSPRTSGRGVMDEQFF.

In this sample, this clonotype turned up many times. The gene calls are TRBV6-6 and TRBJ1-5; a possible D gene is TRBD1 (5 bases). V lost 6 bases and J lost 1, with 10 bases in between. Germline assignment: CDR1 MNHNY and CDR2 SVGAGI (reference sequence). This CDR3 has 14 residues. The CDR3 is CASSGGSSNQPQHF. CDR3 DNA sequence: TGTGCCAGCAGCGGGGGGAGCAGCAATCAGCCCCAGCATTTT.

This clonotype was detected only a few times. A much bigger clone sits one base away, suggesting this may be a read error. The DNA of the CDR3 is TGTGCCAGCAGTGAGAGGGAGGAGACCCAGTACTTC. Amino acids: CASSEREETQYF. J is TRBJ2-5 and V is TRBV2; D may be TRBD2 (5 bases). The V end was cut by 3 bases, the J end by 5 bases, with 7 bases between. The CDR3 runs 12 residues. Germline CDR1 is SNHLY and CDR2 is FYNNEI.

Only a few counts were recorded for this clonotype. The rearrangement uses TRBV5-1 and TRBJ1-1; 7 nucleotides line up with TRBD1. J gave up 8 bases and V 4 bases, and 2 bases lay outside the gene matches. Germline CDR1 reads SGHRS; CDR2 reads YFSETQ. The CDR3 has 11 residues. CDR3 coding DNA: TGCGCCAGCAGCGAGGACAGGGAAGCTTTCTTT. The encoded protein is CASSEDREAFF.

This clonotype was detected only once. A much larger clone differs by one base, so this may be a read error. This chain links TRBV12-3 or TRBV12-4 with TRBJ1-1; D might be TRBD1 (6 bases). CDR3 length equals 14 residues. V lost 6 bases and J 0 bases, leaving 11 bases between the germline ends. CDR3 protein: CASSSQGLNTEAFF. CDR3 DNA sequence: TGTGCCAGCAGCTCACAGGGCCTGAACACTGAAGCTTTCTTT.

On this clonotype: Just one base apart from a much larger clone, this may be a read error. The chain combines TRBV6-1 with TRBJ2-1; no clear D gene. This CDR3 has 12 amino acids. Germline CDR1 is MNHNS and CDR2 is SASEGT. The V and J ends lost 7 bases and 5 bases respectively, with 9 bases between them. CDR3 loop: CASNESDNEQFF. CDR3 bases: TGTGCCAGCAATGAGTCAGACAATGAGCAGTTCTTC.